A single sample gave rise to the 2 T cell receptor beta chains below, sequenced in a study of shared clonotypes between healthy human individuals. The assay was immunoSEQ multiplex PCR, and TCRdb's table has in-frame clones only and misses some. The data show almost 750,000 clones, roughly two thirds seen once. The sequenced material came from memory CD4+ T cells sorted from blood. Indicated subset: CD45RA-negative fraction. The origin of the receptors is a woman in her 30s in good health.

Written as DNA, the CDR3 is TGTGCCAGCAGTCGGCGACACCTAAACACAGATACGCAGTATTTT. This translates into CASSRRHLNTDTQYF. This chain joins TRBV28 and TRBJ2-3; D is uncertain. CDR1 and CDR2 from the germline V gene are MDHEN and SYDVKM. The V end was cut by 5 bases, the J end by 2 bases, with 14 bases between. The CDR3 sequence is 15 residues long.

The J gene is TRBJ1-1, the V gene TRBV5-1; D may be TRBD1 (6 bases). V was clipped by 3 bases and J by 4 bases, with 10 bases between them. This CDR3 comprises 13 residues. Germline CDR1 SGHRS, CDR2 YFSETQ. CDR3 sequence (DNA): TGCGCCAGCAGCTCCACAGGGATCACTGAAGCTTTCTTT. It yields the protein CASSSTGITEAFF.